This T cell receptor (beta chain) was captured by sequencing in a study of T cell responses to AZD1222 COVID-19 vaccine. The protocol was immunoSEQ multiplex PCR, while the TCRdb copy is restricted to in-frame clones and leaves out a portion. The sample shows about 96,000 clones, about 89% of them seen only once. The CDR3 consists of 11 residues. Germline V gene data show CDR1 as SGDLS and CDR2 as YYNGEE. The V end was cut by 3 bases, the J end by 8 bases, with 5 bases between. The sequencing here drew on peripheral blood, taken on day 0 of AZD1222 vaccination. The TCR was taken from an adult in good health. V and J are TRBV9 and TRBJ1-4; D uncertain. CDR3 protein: CASSGGEKLFF. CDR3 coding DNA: TGTGCCAGCAGCGGAGGAGAAAAACTGTTTTTT.